This T cell receptor (beta chain) was profiled in a study of blood T cell repertoires in COVID-19 (dated by TCRdb to the early 2020s). Notes on the research overall: Recovered participants in ImmuneRACE Cohort 3 were defined by two consecutive negative NP/OP PCR tests, clearance by a healthcare professional, or resolution of symptoms. Collaborator samples came from the United States, Italy and Spain and covered acute and convalescent phases of COVID-19. The material from the prospective study consisted of cDNA or gDNA derived from T cells, B-cell-depleted T cells, or PBMCs. The dataset comprised deeply sampled blood TCRbeta repertoires from subjects exposed to, actively infected with, or recovered from COVID-19. A freely available public database, intended as a resource for researchers studying the immune response to SARS-CoV-2, is where the repertoires were released. Samples were obtained from the ongoing ImmuneRACE study (first 160 participants) and from some 1,200 subjects provided by 6 global collaborators. Sample metadata almost always included a de-identified subject ID, COVID-19 status, age in years and sex. Where available, HLA class I and class II types were taken from metadata supplied by the sample provider and were not determined by assay-based typing.

This clone was recorded only once. Its antigen has not been determined. Base qualities were left out, and no much larger clone turns up one base away. Taken from the germline V gene, the CDR1 and CDR2 loops are SNHLY and FYNNEI. The CDR3 has 13 amino acids, counting the end cysteine and phenylalanine. Solely the CDR3 DNA is kept, with 39 bases framed from the first base. The V and J ends are trimmed by 9 bases and 2 bases, leaving 13 bases between them. Paper-wide results and their limitations: The quantity of clinical and demographic metadata differed by source and by participant and was supplied without curation.

TCRbeta CDR3 regions were amplified from genomic DNA using the immunoSEQ Assay, a bias-controlled multiplex PCR. The original pipeline was this. Nucleated cell counts per sample were estimated from amplification of reference gene primers within the assay. To quantify the absolute abundance of each unique TCRbeta CDR3 rearrangement, sequence reads were collapsed and filtered. Productive Simpson clonality was computed per sample as the square root of Simpson's diversity index over productive rearrangements. TCRdb holds this immuneACCESS table with in-frame rearrangements only. Some clones are missing; in checked studies, unresolved V genes explain under half, and the rest has no known cause. The DNA was the basis for D and trimming; V, J and clone size are from that table. The sample includes more than 120,000 clones, with roughly 84% observed a single time. The ten largest account for around 3.9% of the sample.

Participants in the prospective study were aged about 18 to 95 years, lived in some 24 United States geographic areas, and enrolled through a virtual design. In the prospective study, cohorts were assigned on the basis of participant-reported clinical history obtained from a screening survey and a study questionnaire. Mobile phlebotomists in the prospective study collected whole blood, serum and a nasopharyngeal or oropharyngeal swab from every participant. Over a roughly 2-month period, participants in the prospective study had the option of providing additional blood draws and questionnaires. Prospective study blood samples were shipped either frozen or at room temperature before DNA extraction.

Sequenced sample: PBMCs or T cells enriched from blood (not recorded which). The receptor chain draws on TRBV2 and TRBJ1-1; TRBD1 is a weak D gene call, 6 bases matching. The sequence derives from a man aged 50 to 60 in a cohort exposed to, infected with or recovered from COVID-19 (not recorded which). This receptor carries the CDR3 CASSGQRNTEAFF. The DNA is TGTGCCAGTTCCGGACAGAGAAACACTGAAGCTTTCTTT.